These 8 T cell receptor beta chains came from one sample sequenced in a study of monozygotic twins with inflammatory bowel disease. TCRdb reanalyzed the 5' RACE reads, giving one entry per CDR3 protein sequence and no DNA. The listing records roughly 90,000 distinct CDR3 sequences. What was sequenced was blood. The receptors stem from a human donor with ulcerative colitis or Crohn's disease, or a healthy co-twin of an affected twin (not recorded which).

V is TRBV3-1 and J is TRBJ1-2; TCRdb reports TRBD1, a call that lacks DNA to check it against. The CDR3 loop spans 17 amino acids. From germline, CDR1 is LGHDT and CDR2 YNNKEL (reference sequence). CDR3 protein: CASSQVFGGTDIYGYTF.

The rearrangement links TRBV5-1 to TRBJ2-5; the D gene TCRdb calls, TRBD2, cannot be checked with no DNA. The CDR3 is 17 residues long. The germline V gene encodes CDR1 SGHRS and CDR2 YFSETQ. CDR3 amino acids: CASSLAATSGGAETQYF.

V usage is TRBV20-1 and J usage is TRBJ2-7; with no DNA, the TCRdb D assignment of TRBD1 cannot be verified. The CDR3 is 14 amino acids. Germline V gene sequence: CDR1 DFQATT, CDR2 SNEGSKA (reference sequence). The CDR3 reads CSASSGTGGPRGYF.

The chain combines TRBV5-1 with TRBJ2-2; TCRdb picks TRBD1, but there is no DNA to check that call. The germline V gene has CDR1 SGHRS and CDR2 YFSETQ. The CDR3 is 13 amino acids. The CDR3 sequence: CASNRGGPGELFF.

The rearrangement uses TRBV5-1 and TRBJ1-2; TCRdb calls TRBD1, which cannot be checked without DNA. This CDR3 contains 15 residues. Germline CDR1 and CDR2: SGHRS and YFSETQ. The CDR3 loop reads CASAPGTETNYGYTF.

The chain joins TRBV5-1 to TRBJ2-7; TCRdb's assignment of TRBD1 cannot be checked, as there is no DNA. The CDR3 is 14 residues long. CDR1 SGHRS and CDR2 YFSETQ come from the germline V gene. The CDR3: CASSSWRQGQEQYF.

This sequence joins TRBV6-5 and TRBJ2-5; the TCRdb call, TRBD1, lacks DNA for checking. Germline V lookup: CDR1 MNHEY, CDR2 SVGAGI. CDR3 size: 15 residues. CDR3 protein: CASSSTGALQETQYF.

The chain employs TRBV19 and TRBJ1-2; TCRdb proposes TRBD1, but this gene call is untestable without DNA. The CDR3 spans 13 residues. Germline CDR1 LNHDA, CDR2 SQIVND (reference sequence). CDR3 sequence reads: CATNGQGANGYTF.